This TCR beta chain originates from a study of early T cells in non-severe SARS-CoV-2 infection. Study summary: Bulk RNA taken from unsorted whole blood was sequenced, leaving chains unpaired.

This clonotype has more than one count but fewer than ten. Its antigen remains unknown. Individual cDNA molecules carried attached unique molecular identifiers. TCRdb re-derived calls from the 5' RACE reads in MiXCR, one entry per CDR3 protein. The sample lists roughly 35,000 distinct CDR3 sequences; approximately 6.3% were seen once. Germline lookup yields CDR1 MGHDK and CDR2 SYGVNS. Trimming took 5 bases from V and 3 from J; bases not matched to a gene: 6. The CDR3 has 15 residues. Notes on the study in general: Database matching using VDJdb favored anti-spike CD8 responses, with private and CD4 specificities left missing.

This TCR derives from an adult who was a healthcare worker with PCR-confirmed SARS-CoV-2 infection or an uninfected control (not recorded which). The J gene is TRBJ2-3, the V gene TRBV25-1; 9 nucleotides line up with TRBD1. The sequencing input was whole blood. CDR3 amino acids: CASSIQGALTDTQYF. CDR3 DNA sequence: TGTGCCAGCAGTATACAGGGGGCATTGACAGATACGCAGTATTTT.